This T cell receptor (beta chain) was found in a study of cytomegalovirus exposure and HLA in healthy donors. CDR1 and CDR2 from the germline V gene are MNHNY and SVGAGI (reference sequence). With 5 bases removed from V and 4 bases from J, the gap between germline ends came to 19 bases. This CDR3 is built from 16 residues. Regarding this clone: The antigen is not known.

60 Vbeta and 13 Jbeta primers were used in PCR. TCRdb's copy holds only in-frame clones and misses some; the assay was immunoSEQ multiplex PCR. The sample holds 160,000 or so clones, about 78% seen once. Findings of the study overall: What a later analysis showed was that several of the most significant clusters appeared linked to common viral pathogens. The study dropped some indistinguishable V segments, TRBV6-2 and TRBV6-3 among them. A missense DCLRE1C variant was associated with V- and J-gene trimming of TCR beta chains in a later analysis, and an independent cohort replicated the association.

The receptor was derived from a man in his 60s in good health and CMV-seronegative. Material: PBMCs. The J gene is TRBJ2-3, the V gene TRBV6-6, with D maybe TRBD1 (7 bases). CDR3 sequence reads: CASSPPGGGDADTQYF. CDR3 in DNA: TGTGCCAGCAGTCCTCCAGGAGGGGGCGACGCAGATACGCAGTATTTT.